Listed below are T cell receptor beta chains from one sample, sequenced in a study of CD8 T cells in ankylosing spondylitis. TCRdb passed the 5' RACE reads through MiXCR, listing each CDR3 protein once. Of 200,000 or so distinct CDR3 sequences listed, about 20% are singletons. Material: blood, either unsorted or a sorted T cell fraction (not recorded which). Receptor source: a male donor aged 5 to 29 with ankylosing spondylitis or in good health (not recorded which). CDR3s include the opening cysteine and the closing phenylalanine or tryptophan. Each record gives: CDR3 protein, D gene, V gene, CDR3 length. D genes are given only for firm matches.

CDR3: CASSFTSSGTINEQFF
D: TRBD2
V: TRBV27
length: 16

CDR3: CASSPGQGPYLGGYTF
D: TRBD1
V: TRBV7-9
length: 16

CDR3: CASSVETGADYTF
D: -
V: TRBV9
length: 13

CDR3: CATSSWGQGETQYF
D: -
V: TRBV24-1
length: 14

CDR3: CASSFRAPSGIYTDTQYF
D: TRBD2
V: TRBV12-3/TRBV12-4
length: 18

CDR3: CSGVAGGDTQYF
D: TRBD2
V: TRBV20-1
length: 12

CDR3: CASSEGTGDNQPQHF
D: TRBD1
V: TRBV12-3/TRBV12-4
length: 15

CDR3: CSARAGVPNNEQFF
D: -
V: TRBV20-1
length: 14

CDR3: CASSLTGRNEQFF
D: -
V: TRBV5-6
length: 13

CDR3: CASLDGMNTEAFF
D: -
V: TRBV6-5
length: 13

CDR3: CASSPGDRTVLNEQFF
D: TRBD1
V: TRBV6-2/TRBV6-3
length: 16

CDR3: CASSQGPGVNYGYTF
D: -
V: TRBV4-3
length: 15

CDR3: CASSLFGGTVYNEQFF
D: TRBD1
V: TRBV5-6
length: 16

CDR3: CASSDLLAGGWDTQYF
D: TRBD2
V: TRBV12-3/TRBV12-4
length: 16

CDR3: CSARTSGPYNEQFF
D: TRBD2
V: TRBV20-1
length: 14

CDR3: CASRGDEQFF
D: -
V: TRBV9
length: 10

CDR3: CSANGNSYNEQFF
D: -
V: TRBV20-1
length: 13

CDR3: CASSSQTSRNIQYF
D: TRBD2
V: TRBV6-5
length: 14

CDR3: CASSVEEDTQYF
D: -
V: TRBV5-1
length: 12

CDR3: CASSPLGAGLTPDTGELFF
D: TRBD2
V: TRBV4-2
length: 19

CDR3: CASSLVGTDGETQYF
D: TRBD1
V: TRBV5-1
length: 15

CDR3: CASSLAEVRDTEAFF
D: -
V: TRBV5-6
length: 15

CDR3: CASSPLPSNEPFF
D: -
V: TRBV18
length: 13

CDR3: CASSSPTSGSNIQYF
D: TRBD2
V: TRBV5-1
length: 15

CDR3: CASSRTRASGIYNEQFF
D: TRBD2
V: TRBV5-5
length: 17